This T cell receptor (beta chain) is from a study of blood T cells in healthy people across ages. Primed by a sample-barcoded 5' primer and a J-beta primer mix, a second PCR proceeded for about 6 to 11 cycles. Using its own MiXCR run on the 5' RACE reads, TCRdb lists one record per CDR3 protein. Here the sample spans about 680,000 distinct CDR3 sequences, about half being singletons. The CDR3 is 12 amino acids. Germline V lookup: CDR1 LGHDT, CDR2 YNNKEL (reference sequence). The V and J ends lost 2 bases and 6 bases respectively, with 8 bases between them. This clonotype was counted a few times. The sample consisted of blood. J is TRBJ2-7 and V is TRBV3-1, with D unresolved. This clonotype was sampled from a woman aged 60-75 years in good health. CDR3: CASSQNSGEQYF. CDR3 sequence (DNA): TGTGCCAGCAGCCAAAATAGTGGCGAGCAGTACTTC.